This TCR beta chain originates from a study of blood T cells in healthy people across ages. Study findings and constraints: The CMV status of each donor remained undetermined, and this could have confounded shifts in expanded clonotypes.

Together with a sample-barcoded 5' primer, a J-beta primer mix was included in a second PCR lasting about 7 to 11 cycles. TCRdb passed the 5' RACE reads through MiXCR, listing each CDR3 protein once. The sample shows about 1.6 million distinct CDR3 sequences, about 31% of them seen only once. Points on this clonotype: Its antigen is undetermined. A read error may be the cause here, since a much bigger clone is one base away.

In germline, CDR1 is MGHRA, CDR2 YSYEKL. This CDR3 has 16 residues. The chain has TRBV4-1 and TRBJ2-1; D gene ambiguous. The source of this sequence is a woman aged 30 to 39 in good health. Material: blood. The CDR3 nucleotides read TGCGCCGGCAGCCCTCGGTGGGCCGAAACCTACAATGAGCAGTTCTTC. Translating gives CAGSPRWAETYNEQFF.